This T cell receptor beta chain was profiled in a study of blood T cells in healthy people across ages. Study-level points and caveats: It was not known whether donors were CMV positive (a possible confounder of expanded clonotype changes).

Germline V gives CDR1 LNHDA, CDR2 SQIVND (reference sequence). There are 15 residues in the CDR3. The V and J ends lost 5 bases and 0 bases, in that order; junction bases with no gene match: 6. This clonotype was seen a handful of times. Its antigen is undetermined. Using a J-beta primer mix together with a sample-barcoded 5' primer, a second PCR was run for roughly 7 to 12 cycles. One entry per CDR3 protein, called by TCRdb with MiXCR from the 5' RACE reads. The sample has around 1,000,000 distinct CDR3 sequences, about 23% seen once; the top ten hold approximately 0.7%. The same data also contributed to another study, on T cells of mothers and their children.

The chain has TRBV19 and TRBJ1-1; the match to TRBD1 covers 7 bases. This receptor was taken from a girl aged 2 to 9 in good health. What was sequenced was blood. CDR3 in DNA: TGTGCCAGTAGTCTCGGACAGGCGATGAACACTGAAGCTTTCTTT. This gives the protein CASSLGQAMNTEAFF.